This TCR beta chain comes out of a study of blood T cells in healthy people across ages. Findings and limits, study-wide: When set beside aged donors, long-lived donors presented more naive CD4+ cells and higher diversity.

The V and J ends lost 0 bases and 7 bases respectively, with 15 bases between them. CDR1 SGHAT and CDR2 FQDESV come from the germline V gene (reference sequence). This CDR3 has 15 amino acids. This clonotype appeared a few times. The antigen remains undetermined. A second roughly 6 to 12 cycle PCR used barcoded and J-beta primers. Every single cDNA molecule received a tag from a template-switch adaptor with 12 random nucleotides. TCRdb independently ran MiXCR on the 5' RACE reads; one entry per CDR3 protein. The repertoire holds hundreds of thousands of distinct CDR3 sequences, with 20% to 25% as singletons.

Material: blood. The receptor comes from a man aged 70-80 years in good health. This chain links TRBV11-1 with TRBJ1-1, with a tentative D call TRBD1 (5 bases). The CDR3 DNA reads TGTGCCAGCAGCTTAGCGCTCGCAGGGAAGAGTGAAGCTTTCTTT. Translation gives CASSLALAGKSEAFF.